A selection of T cell receptor beta chains follows, all from one sample in a study of T cells after yellow fever vaccination. TCRdb reprocessed the 5' RACE reads with MiXCR, giving one entry per CDR3 protein. The data contain about 340,000 distinct CDR3 sequences, approximately 12% of them singletons. Sample: CD4+ T cells sorted from PBMCs, taken 15 days after the yellow fever booster vaccination. Source of these receptors: a man aged 18 to 29 who received the YFV17D yellow fever vaccine. Both conserved end residues are part of each CDR3. D genes are given only for firm matches. Clone size is stated in some rows and not others, as once, few, many or a class when expanded.

j_call | clone_size | v_call | d_call | cdr3_nt | cdr3_aa
TRBJ2-5 | few | TRBV6-6 | . | TGTGCCAGCAGTTCCAGGGTTATTGGGGAGACCCAGTACTTC | CASSSRVIGETQYF
TRBJ2-3 | . | TRBV7-8 | . | TGTGCCAGCAGCTTCGGACAGTTCTTCACAGATACGCAGTATTTT | CASSFGQFFTDTQYF
TRBJ1-1 | few | TRBV24-1 | . | TGTGCCACCAGTGATCGGTTGAACACTGAAGCTTTCTTT | CATSDRLNTEAFF
TRBJ2-5 | . | TRBV25-1 | TRBD1 | TGTGCCAGCAGTGATTCCGGGACAGTTAGGACGACCCAGTACTTC | CASSDSGTVRTTQYF
TRBJ1-5 | . | TRBV6-6 | . | TGTGCCAGCAGTGCGAGGGGTCGACAGGACCCTAGCAATCAGCCCCAGCATTTT | CASSARGRQDPSNQPQHF
TRBJ1-1 | few | TRBV5-5 | . | TGTGCCAGCAGCTTGGCCTATGGGGACACTGAAGCTTTCTTT | CASSLAYGDTEAFF
TRBJ2-6 | . | TRBV5-4 | TRBD1 | TGTGCCAGCAGCCGGACAGGGGTCTTTGGGGCCAACGTCCTGACTTTC | CASSRTGVFGANVLTF
TRBJ1-1 | . | TRBV12-3/TRBV12-4 | . | TGTGCCAGCAGTCATACAGGGTCGGCCACTGAAGCTTTCTTT | CASSHTGSATEAFF
TRBJ2-1 | . | TRBV6-2/TRBV6-3 | . | TGTGCCAGCAATCTAGCCTACAATGAGCAGTTCTTC | CASNLAYNEQFF
TRBJ1-2 | . | TRBV28 | . | TGTGCCAGCAGTTTCGCGTCGGCGGTAATTGGCTACACCTTC | CASSFASAVIGYTF
TRBJ2-1 | few | TRBV18 | TRBD2 | TGTGCCAGCTCACCACAGACTAGCGGGTCCTACAATGAGCAGTTCTTC | CASSPQTSGSYNEQFF
TRBJ2-4 | many | TRBV11-2 | . | TGTGCCAGCAGCTTAGGACAGGTGAACATTCAGTACTTC | CASSLGQVNIQYF
TRBJ1-5 | once | TRBV19 | . | TGTGCCAGTAGTATATTCAGGTCAAGCAATCAGCCCCAGCATTTT | CASSIFRSSNQPQHF
TRBJ2-2 | . | TRBV7-3 | . | TGTGCCAGCAGCCGTTTAGGGCTCACCGGGGAGCTGTTTTTT | CASSRLGLTGELFF
TRBJ2-5 | . | TRBV7-2 | . | TGTGCCAGCAGCTTAGAGATGAGGGCCCAGTACTTC | CASSLEMRAQYF
TRBJ1-3 | . | TRBV5-1 | . | TGCGCCAGCAGCTTGGTGGGGAATGGAAACACCATATATTTT | CASSLVGNGNTIYF
TRBJ2-5 | . | TRBV11-2 | TRBD1 | TGTGCCAGCAGAAGACCGGGACAGGGGTCACAAGAGACCCAGTACTTC | CASRRPGQGSQETQYF
TRBJ2-1 | few | TRBV29-1 | . | TGCAGCGTTGACAGGGGGGTCAATGAGCAGTTCTTC | CSVDRGVNEQFF
TRBJ1-1 | . | TRBV15 | . | TGTGCCACCAGCAGTCATCCTGGGGTTTTAGAAAACGAAGCTTTCTTT | CATSSHPGVLENEAFF
TRBJ2-3 | few | TRBV10-1 | TRBD2 | TGCGCCAGCAGCCCCGGGACTAACGAAGATACGCAGTATTTT | CASSPGTNEDTQYF
TRBJ2-3 | many | TRBV7-2 | . | TGTGCCAGCAGTCCAGGGGGGGCCGGCACAGATACGCAGTATTTT | CASSPGGAGTDTQYF
TRBJ1-1 | . | TRBV5-1 | . | TGCGCCAGCAGCTTTGAGGCAGGCACTGAAGCTTTCTTT | CASSFEAGTEAFF
TRBJ1-2 | few | TRBV9 | . | TGTGCCAGCAGCGTAGGGAGGACCGCTTATGGCTACACCTTC | CASSVGRTAYGYTF
TRBJ1-2 | . | TRBV10-3 | TRBD1 | TGTGCCATCAGTACCCCGGACAGGGTGTACAGCTACACCTTC | CAISTPDRVYSYTF
TRBJ2-2 | . | TRBV7-2 | . | TGTGCCAGCAGCTTAAGCCGAACCGGGGAGCTGTTTTTT | CASSLSRTGELFF